Listed below are T cell receptor beta chains from one sample, sequenced in a study of PD-1 blockade in classical Hodgkin lymphoma. Generated by immunoSEQ multiplex PCR, the TCRdb table keeps only in-frame clones and is missing some. The table includes around 8,000 clones, roughly 84% detected once. This material consisted of CD8+ T cells from blood, taken at baseline. The receptors come from a human donor with classical Hodgkin lymphoma. Both conserved end residues are part of each CDR3. The order of the fields is J gene, V gene, clone size, D gene, CDR3 length, CDR3 DNA, CDR3 protein. D genes are given only for firm matches. Only part of the rows carry a size: once, few, many, or a class if the clone is expanded.

TRBJ2-1 | TRBV19 | . | TRBD2 | 15 | TGTGCCAGTAGTTACGGACTAGCGGGAGTCGCTGAGCAGTTCTTC | CASSYGLAGVAEQFF
TRBJ1-4 | TRBV28 | . | . | 14 | TGTGCCAGCAGTTTATACAGGAACAATGAAAAACTGTTTTTT | CASSLYRNNEKLFF
TRBJ2-3 | TRBV7-9 | once | TRBD1 | 16 | TGTGCCAGCAGCTTAGTAGGGACAGGCCACCGCGATACGCAGTATTTT | CASSLVGTGHRDTQYF
TRBJ2-3 | TRBV19 | . | TRBD2 | 13 | TGTGCCAGTAGTGAGCGGGAGGGGGATACGCAGTATTTT | CASSEREGDTQYF
TRBJ2-2 | TRBV2 | once | . | 15 | TGTGCCAGCCGGACCGGGACAACGAACACCGGGGAGCTGTTTTTT | CASRTGTTNTGELFF
TRBJ1-5 | TRBV2 | . | . | 15 | TGTGCCAGCAGATTGAACGGGGATAGTAATCAGCCCCAGCATTTT | CASRLNGDSNQPQHF
TRBJ2-3 | TRBV27 | . | . | 13 | TGTGCCAGCAGTTTATCCTACACAGATGCGCAGTATTTT | CASSLSYTDAQYF
TRBJ1-2 | TRBV4-1 | . | . | 14 | TGCGCCAGCAGCCAAGCCGGGGGTTGGGATGGCTACACCTTC | CASSQAGGWDGYTF
TRBJ1-1 | TRBV28 | . | . | 13 | TGTGCCAGCAGTTTATCAGGAAGTACTGAAGCTTTCTTT | CASSLSGSTEAFF
TRBJ2-7 | TRBV5-4 | . | . | 14 | TGTGCCAGCAGCTCGGGGGTCGCCTCCTACGAGCAGTACTTC | CASSSGVASYEQYF
TRBJ2-7 | TRBV28 | . | . | 17 | TGTGCCAGCAGCCCAACCTTAGGCGGACAGTCGTTCTACGAGCAGTACTTC | CASSPTLGGQSFYEQYF
TRBJ1-5 | TRBV6-6 | . | . | 15 | TGTGCCAGCAGTTATGGCAGGGCAATTAATCAGCCCCAGCATTTT | CASSYGRAINQPQHF
TRBJ2-1 | TRBV27 | . | TRBD2 | 19 | TGTGCCAGCAAAAGAGCGGGAGGGCGAGGCGGTTTGTGGTACAATGAGCAGTTCTTC | CASKRAGGRGGLWYNEQFF
TRBJ2-7 | TRBV6-1 | . | TRBD1 | 12 | TGTGCCAGCAACCAGGGGGCCGACGAGCAGTACTTC | CASNQGADEQYF
TRBJ1-4 | TRBV28 | . | . | 15 | TGTGCCAGCAGTTCCCAGGGTGAGGCTAATGAAAAACTGTTTTTT | CASSSQGEANEKLFF
TRBJ2-1 | TRBV2 | . | TRBD1 | 15 | TGTGCCAGCAGCGAGACAGGGAAATCCTACAATGAGCAGTTCTTC | CASSETGKSYNEQFF
TRBJ1-5 | TRBV10-2 | . | . | 16 | TGCGCCAGCAGTGAGTCGCCCGGGAATAGCAATCAGCCCCAGCATTTT | CASSESPGNSNQPQHF
TRBJ2-7 | TRBV6-6 | . | . | 13 | TGTGCCAGCAGCGATAGACAGATATACGAGCAGTACTTC | CASSDRQIYEQYF
TRBJ2-1 | TRBV7-9 | once | . | 18 | TGTGCCAGCAGCCGTTTGGCCACTATGGGACTTTTTAACAATGAGCAGTTCTTC | CASSRLATMGLFNNEQFF
TRBJ2-3 | TRBV5-5 | . | . | 17 | TGTGCCAGCAGCTTGGCCTGGGGGGATAGAGGCACAGATACGCAGTATTTT | CASSLAWGDRGTDTQYF
TRBJ2-2 | TRBV4-1 | . | . | 13 | TGCGCCAGCAGCCAAGGTCTAACCGGGGAGCTGTTTTTT | CASSQGLTGELFF
TRBJ2-5 | TRBV6-6 | . | . | 11 | TGTGCCAGCGGCGCCCAAGAGACCCAGTACTTC | CASGAQETQYF
TRBJ1-5 | TRBV27 | . | . | 14 | TGTGCCAGCAGTTTATTGGTGGGCATTCAGCCCCAGCATTTT | CASSLLVGIQPQHF
TRBJ2-1 | TRBV4-1 | . | TRBD1 | 17 | TGCGCCAGCAGCCAAGATTTAGGAACAGGGGCCTACAATGAGCAGTTCTTC | CASSQDLGTGAYNEQFF
TRBJ2-7 | TRBV10-2 | once | . | 14 | TGCGCCAGCAGCACTGGGAACTCCGTCTACGAGCAGTACTTC | CASSTGNSVYEQYF
TRBJ2-3 | TRBV5-1 | once | . | 12 | TGCGCCAGCAGCTTGACTCCAGATACGCAGTATTTT | CASSLTPDTQYF
TRBJ2-5 | TRBV2 | . | TRBD2 | 15 | TGTGCCAGCAGTGAAGGGGAGGGCCCCCAAGAGACCCAGTACTTC | CASSEGEGPQETQYF
TRBJ2-3 | TRBV29-1 | . | . | 14 | TGCAGCGTTGTAGGGGGGGCAAGTGCAGATACGCAGTATTTT | CSVVGGASADTQYF
TRBJ2-5 | TRBV6-5 | . | . | 15 | TGTGCCAGCAGTTACGAGGGCCGCCTGGGGGAGACCCAGTACTTC | CASSYEGRLGETQYF
TRBJ2-3 | TRBV30 | . | TRBD1 | 12 | TGTGCCTGGAGTGTAGGGGGCGATACGCAGTATTTT | CAWSVGGDTQYF
TRBJ2-1 | TRBV6-5 | . | . | 15 | TGTGCCAGCAGCAGTTTTGGAAGCTCCTACAATGAGCAGTTCTTC | CASSSFGSSYNEQFF
TRBJ2-5 | TRBV30 | . | . | 12 | TGTGCCTGGAGGGACTGCCAAGAGACCCAGTACTTC | CAWRDCQETQYF
TRBJ1-2 | TRBV28 | . | TRBD1 | 14 | TGTGCCAGCAGTCCCCGGGACAGGAACTATGGCTACACCTTC | CASSPRDRNYGYTF